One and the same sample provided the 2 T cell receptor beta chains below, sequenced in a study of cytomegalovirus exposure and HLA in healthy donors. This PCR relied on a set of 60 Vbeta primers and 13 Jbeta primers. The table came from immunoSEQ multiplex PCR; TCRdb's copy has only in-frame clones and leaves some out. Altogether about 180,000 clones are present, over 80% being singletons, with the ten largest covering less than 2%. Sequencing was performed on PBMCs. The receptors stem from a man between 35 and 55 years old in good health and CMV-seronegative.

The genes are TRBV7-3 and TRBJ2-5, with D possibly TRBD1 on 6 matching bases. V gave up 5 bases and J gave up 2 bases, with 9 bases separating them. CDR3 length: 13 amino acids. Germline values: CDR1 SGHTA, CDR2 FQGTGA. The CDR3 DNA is TGTGCCAGCAGCATGGACAGACAAGAGACCCAGTACTTC. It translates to CASSMDRQETQYF. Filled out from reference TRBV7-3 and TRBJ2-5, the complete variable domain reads GAGVSQTPSNKVTEKGKYVELRCDPISGHTALYWYRQSLGQGPEFLIYFQGTGAADDSGLPNDRFFAVRPEGSVSTLKIQRTERGDSAVYLCASSMDRQETQYFGPGTRLLVL.

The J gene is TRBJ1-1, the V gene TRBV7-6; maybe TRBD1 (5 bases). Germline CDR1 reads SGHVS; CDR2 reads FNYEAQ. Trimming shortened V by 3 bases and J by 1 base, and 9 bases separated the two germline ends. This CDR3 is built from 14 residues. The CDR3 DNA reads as TGTGCCAGCAGCTTTGGGGGGAGGAACACTGAAGCTTTCTTT. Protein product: CASSFGGRNTEAFF.